These T cell receptor beta chains were read from a single sample in a study of PD-L1 blockade in urothelial cancer. Data came from immunoSEQ multiplex PCR; TCRdb stores just in-frame clones and leaves some out. The repertoire consists of 95,000 to 100,000 clones, with roughly 91% occurring once and the leading ten covering approximately 2%. This specimen consisted of PBMCs, obtained around atezolizumab (anti-PD-L1) treatment. The origin of the receptors is a man aged 60 to 75 with urothelial cancer. Both conserved end residues are part of each CDR3.

CDR3 protein: CASSLSGRLGEQYF
V gene: TRBV13

CDR3 protein: CASSLDNLGLAASSEQFF
V gene: TRBV11-2

CDR3 protein: CASSPTGSSTEAFF
V gene: TRBV9

CDR3 protein: CASSRSDRALYTF
V gene: TRBV4-1

CDR3 protein: CASSLGGPTDTQYF
V gene: TRBV5-6

CDR3 protein: CASSLLAGVVQYF
V gene: TRBV19

CDR3 protein: CASSLVGQASSYEQYF
V gene: TRBV7-8

CDR3 protein: CASSQGRTFYGYTF
V gene: TRBV14

CDR3 protein: CAWSEGRGARAETQYF
V gene: TRBV30

CDR3 protein: CASSDGGSYNEQFF
V gene: TRBV10-1

CDR3 protein: CASGLVGDRVGETQYF
V gene: TRBV12-5